These 32 T cell receptor beta chains originate from one sample sequenced in a study of T-cell memory formation after mild COVID-19. TCRdb re-derived calls from the 5' RACE reads in MiXCR, one entry per CDR3 protein. This sample has 550,000 to 700,000 distinct CDR3 sequences, with 15% to 20% found just once. Sequences were obtained from PBMCs or a T cell subset sorted from them (not recorded which). The receptors derive from an adult woman who had mild COVID-19 (a few samples of this study predate the infection). Cell type and time point are not known.

The chain has TRBV4-1 and TRBJ1-1; maybe TRBD1 (5 bases). This CDR3 has 15 residues. The germline V gene encodes CDR1 MGHRA and CDR2 YSYEKL. V lost 3 bases, J lost 3 bases, and 14 bases lay in between. The CDR3 reads CASSQVTVRDTEAFF. The CDR3 DNA sequence: TGCGCCAGCAGCCAGGTGACAGTGAGGGACACTGAAGCTTTCTTT.

The V and J genes are TRBV7-6 and TRBJ1-1; no definite D call. This CDR3 is 15 amino acids long. The germline gives CDR1 SGHVS, CDR2 FNYEAQ. Trimming took 2 bases from V and 0 from J, leaving 10 bases between them. The CDR3 DNA sequence: TGTGCCAGCAGCTTATCAGACGGACTGAACACTGAAGCTTTCTTT. Encoded protein: CASSLSDGLNTEAFF.

The sample holds a few counts of this clonotype. The gene calls are TRBV6-5 and TRBJ2-1; 8 bases align to TRBD2. Germline lookup yields CDR1 MNHEY and CDR2 SVGAGI. The V segment lost 6 bases and the J segment 6 bases; nucleotides outside the gene matches: 13. This CDR3 contains 16 residues. The DNA for the CDR3 is TGTGCCAGCAGCCCTCGGGGGGGTATAGGGATCAATGAGCAGTTCTTC. Translation gives CASSPRGGIGINEQFF.

A few counts support this clonotype. The rearrangement links TRBV6-1 to TRBJ2-1; 8 nucleotides align to TRBD1. This CDR3 is built from 14 residues. Per the germline V gene, CDR1 is MNHNS and CDR2 is SASEGT. Trimming cost V 6 bases and J 7 bases; bases outside gene matches: 8. The CDR3 loop is CASRTDRAGNEQFF. In DNA, the CDR3 is TGTGCCAGCAGGACGGACAGGGCTGGGAATGAGCAGTTCTTC.

V gene TRBV29-1 combines with J gene TRBJ1-2; a weak D match, TRBD1 (6 bases). From germline, CDR1 is SQVTM and CDR2 ANQGSEA. This CDR3 region has 13 residues. The ends were cut back, 6 bases at V and 5 bases at J, with 16 bases in the middle. The CDR3 sequence is CSVVGGAKYGYTF. CDR3 in DNA: TGCAGCGTCGTCGGGGGGGCAAAGTATGGCTACACCTTC. The whole variable domain, filled in from reference TRBV29-1 and TRBJ1-2, reads SAVISQKPSRDICQRGTSLTIQCQVDSQVTMMFWYRQQPGQSLTLIATANQGSEATYESGFVIDKFPISRPNLTFSTLTVSNMSPEDSSIYLCSVVGGAKYGYTFGSGTRLTVV.

This chain joins TRBV2 and TRBJ2-7; D not resolved. V gave up 8 bases and J gave up 3 bases, with 14 bases separating them. This CDR3 is 13 amino acids long. Germline CDR1 reads SNHLY; CDR2 reads FYNNEI. In DNA form, the CDR3 reads TGTGCCAGCTGTTCCTCCTTACTCTACGAGCAGTACTTC. This encodes CASCSSLLYEQYF. Looking up the rest from reference TRBV2 and TRBJ2-7 gives the full variable domain: EPEVTQTPSHQVTQMGQEVILRCVPISNHLYFYWYRQILGQKVEFLVSFYNNEISEKSEIFDDQFSVERPDGSNFTLKIRSTKLEDSAMYFCASCSSLLYEQYFGPGTRLTVT.

This clonotype has only a few counts. The chain couples TRBV18 to TRBJ2-3; a possible D gene is TRBD2 (5 bases). V lost 8 bases and J lost 2, with 8 bases in between. This CDR3 spans 12 amino acids. Germline CDR1 and CDR2: KGHSH and LQKENI. The CDR3 spells CASLSDTDTQYF. DNA for the CDR3: TGTGCCAGCCTTAGCGACACAGATACGCAGTATTTT.

This clonotype was observed a few times. The chain is built from TRBV21-1 and TRBJ2-3. TRBV21-1 is deemed a pseudogene. CDR3 length: 15 residues. The CDR3 here is CASSKADRLTDTQYF. CDR3 DNA sequence: TGTGCCAGCAGCAAAGCGGACCGCCTCACAGATACGCAGTATTTT.

Only a few counts were recorded for this clonotype. The rearrangement uses TRBV7-2 and TRBJ2-7; TRBD2 agrees at 9 bases. The CDR3 has 18 amino acids. J was trimmed by 0 bases and V by 5 bases; bases with no gene match: 14. Germline-derived CDR1 and CDR2 are SGHTA and FQGNSA. The CDR3 is CASSHGILGLASSYEQYF. The CDR3 nucleotides are TGTGCCAGCAGCCATGGAATATTGGGACTAGCCAGCTCCTACGAGCAGTACTTC.

This clonotype was recorded at least ten times. The chain links TRBV18 to TRBJ2-1, with 8 bases that match TRBD2. Germline CDR1 is KGHSH and CDR2 is LQKENI. Trimming took 1 base from V and 5 from J; bases not matched to a gene: 10. The length of the CDR3 is 17 residues. The CDR3 DNA sequence: TGTGCCAGCTCACCACGGAGCGGGAGCGGTGAGGACAATGAGCAGTTCTTC. Translating it yields CASSPRSGSGEDNEQFF.

This clonotype has more than one count but fewer than ten. The gene calls are TRBV10-3 and TRBJ2-7; perhaps TRBD1 as D (6 bases). Trimming pared 8 bases from V and 1 base from J, leaving 9 bases between. CDR3 length: 12 residues. Germline V gene lookup returns CDR1 ENHRY and CDR2 SYGVKD. The CDR3 DNA follows: TGTGCCATCGGAAGGGGGTCCTACGAGCAGTACTTC. Translation gives CAIGRGSYEQYF.

This clonotype occurred a few times. This chain joins TRBV7-9 and TRBJ2-3; TRBD2 matches at 8 bases. This CDR3 contains 17 residues. Germline-derived CDR1 and CDR2 are SEHNR and FQNEAQ (reference sequence). With V trimmed by 5 bases and J by 0 bases, 10 bases remained unmatched. The CDR3 spells CASSHVMTSESTDTQYF. The CDR3 DNA reads as TGTGCCAGCAGCCATGTGATGACTAGCGAGAGCACAGATACGCAGTATTTT.

The V gene is TRBV20-1, the J gene TRBJ2-3, with TRBD2 identical over 15 bases. Looked up from germline, CDR1 is DFQATT and CDR2 is SNEGSKA (reference sequence). The V and J ends lost 8 bases and 7 bases, in that order; junction bases with no gene match: 7. The CDR3 runs to 14 residues. CDR3 sequence: CSPIGLAGGHTQYF. In nucleotides, the CDR3 is TGCAGTCCCATCGGACTAGCGGGGGGGCATACGCAGTATTTT.

This chain uses TRBV7-2 with TRBJ2-7; 9 bases align to TRBD1. From germline, CDR1 is SGHTA and CDR2 FQGNSA. The junction had 7 bases not matched to a gene; V was cut back by 5 bases and J by 5 bases. The CDR3 runs 14 residues. CDR3 amino acids: CASSHGDRAHEQYF. The CDR3 nucleotides read TGTGCCAGCAGCCACGGGGACAGGGCCCACGAGCAGTACTTC. The full variable domain, completed using reference TRBV7-2 and TRBJ2-7, is GAGVSQSPSNKVTEKGKDVELRCDPISGHTALYWYRQSLGQGLEFLIYFQGNSAPDKSGLPSDRFSAERTGGSVSTLTIQRTQQEDSAVYLCASSHGDRAHEQYFGPGTRLTVT.

This rearrangement joins TRBV24-1 to TRBJ2-3, with D perhaps matching TRBD1 (6 bases). The CDR3 runs to 17 residues. Looked up from germline, CDR1 is KGHDR and CDR2 is SFDVKD. V lost 2 bases to trimming and J lost 1 base, with 15 bases between them. CDR3 nucleotide sequence: TGTGCCACCAGTGATTCCGGACAGATGAGGGGCACAGATACGCAGTATTTT. Its translation is CATSDSGQMRGTDTQYF.

As regards this clonotype: Without the conserved terminal phenylalanine or tryptophan, this CDR3 likely stems from a read error. The DNA is omitted, as the CDR3 cannot be located on it reliably, and the CDR3 follows TCRdb's listing. V gene TRBV6-2 or TRBV6-3 combines with J gene TRBJ1-2; the table calls TRBD1, which could not be checked here. The CDR3 contains 11 residues when both ends are counted. Germline loops: CDR1 MNHEY, CDR2 SVGEGT. The CDR3 loop reads CASSATGGLLY.

Ten or more counts support this clonotype. J is TRBJ2-7 and V is TRBV7-9; D is tentatively TRBD1 or TRBD2 (5 bases each). The germline CDR1 and CDR2 sequences are SEHNR and FQNEAQ (reference sequence). The V end was cut by 5 bases, the J end by 4 bases, with 9 bases between. This CDR3 region has 12 residues. CDR3 amino acids: CASSIGTYEQYF. CDR3 DNA: TGTGCCAGCAGCATCGGGACGTACGAGCAGTACTTC. Together with reference TRBV7-9 and TRBJ2-7, the CDR3 gives the full variable domain: DTGVSQNPRHKITKRGQNVTFRCDPISEHNRLYWYRQTLGQGPEFLTYFQNEAQLEKSRLLSDRFSAERPKGSFSTLEIQRTEQGDSAMYLCASSIGTYEQYFGPGTRLTVT.

The chain links TRBV5-1 to TRBJ1-5; D may be TRBD1 (5 bases). The V and J ends lost 0 bases and 0 bases respectively, with 7 bases between them. This CDR3 is built from 15 residues. The germline V gene encodes CDR1 SGHRS and CDR2 YFSETQ. The CDR3: CASSLAGSSNQPQHF. The DNA for the CDR3 is TGCGCCAGCAGCTTGGCAGGGAGTAGCAATCAGCCCCAGCATTTT.

In its sample, this clonotype was seen a few times. The V and J genes are TRBV3-1 and TRBJ1-1, with a tentative D call TRBD1 (5 bases). The CDR3 sequence is 16 residues long. The ends were cut back, 3 bases at V and 4 bases at J, with 18 bases in the middle. From germline, CDR1 is LGHDT and CDR2 YNNKEL (reference sequence). For the CDR3, the DNA is TGTGCCAGCAGCCATCTCGTTCTGCGGGGGGGCACTGAAGCTTTCTTT. Translation: CASSHLVLRGGTEAFF.

This clonotype was found a few times. The gene calls are TRBV12-3 or TRBV12-4 and TRBJ1-5, with D perhaps TRBD1 (5 bases). There are 16 residues in the CDR3. The ends were cut back, 2 bases at V and 5 bases at J, with 16 bases in the middle. CDR3 region: CASSLRGVGGYQPQHF. In DNA form, the CDR3 reads TGTGCCAGCAGTTTACGGGGGGTCGGTGGCTATCAGCCCCAGCATTTT.

This clonotype was detected many times. This chain links TRBV15 with TRBJ2-7; D might be TRBD1 (5 bases). V was clipped by 0 bases and J by 1 base, with 10 bases between them. From germline, CDR1 is LNHNV and CDR2 YYDKDF (reference sequence). The length of the CDR3 is 15 residues. CDR3 DNA: TGTGCCACCAGCAGAGATAGGGGTTCTTCCTACGAGCAGTACTTC. Protein sequence: CATSRDRGSSYEQYF.

The chain has TRBV7-9 and TRBJ2-7; 7 bases fit TRBD1. The CDR3 sequence is 14 residues long. CDR1 SEHNR and CDR2 FQNEAQ come from the germline V gene (reference sequence). V gave up 4 bases and J gave up 1 base; unmatched junction bases: 4. The CDR3 protein is CASSSRDRSYEQYF. CDR3 coding DNA: TGTGCCAGCAGCTCCAGGGACAGATCCTACGAGCAGTACTTC.

This chain uses TRBV7-9 with TRBJ1-2; TRBD1 aligns across 10 bases. The junction had 8 bases not matched to a gene; V was cut back by 5 bases and J by 8 bases. The CDR3 has 14 residues. Germline V lookup: CDR1 SEHNR, CDR2 FQNEAQ (reference sequence). The CDR3 protein is CASSPGQGPRGYTF. In nucleotides, the CDR3 is TGTGCCAGCAGCCCGGGACAGGGGCCTCGGGGCTACACCTTC.

The V and J genes are TRBV5-1 and TRBJ1-2; a weak D match, TRBD1 (5 bases). Germline V gene data show CDR1 as SGHRS and CDR2 as YFSETQ. CDR3 length: 15 amino acids. With 6 bases removed from V and 8 bases from J, the gap between germline ends came to 23 bases. The CDR3 is CASKVGTGLFGGYTF. The DNA for the CDR3 is TGCGCCAGCAAGGTTGGAACAGGACTTTTCGGGGGCTACACCTTC.

A few counts support this clonotype. The V and J genes are TRBV6-5 and TRBJ1-1; D gene uncertain. V shed 2 bases and J shed 1 base, with 5 bases lying between them. The CDR3 loop spans 13 amino acids. Germline V gene sequence: CDR1 MNHEY, CDR2 SVGAGI. Written as DNA, the CDR3 is TGTGCCAGCAGTTACGAGGCGAACACTGAAGCTTTCTTT. Its protein product is CASSYEANTEAFF.

This clonotype was seen only a few times. The chain combines TRBV20-1 with TRBJ2-2; 10 bases agree with TRBD2. V lost 3 bases, J lost 5 bases, and 9 bases stayed unmatched. Per germline, CDR1 DFQATT and CDR2 SNEGSKA (reference sequence). This CDR3 has 16 residues. The CDR3 protein is CSASVKREGVTGELFF. The CDR3 bases are TGCAGTGCTAGCGTCAAGCGGGAGGGAGTTACCGGGGAGCTGTTTTTT.

The chain couples TRBV12-3 or TRBV12-4 to TRBJ2-1; 8 positions agree with TRBD2. There are 15 residues in the CDR3. V dropped 6 bases and J dropped 3; count of bases not matched to a gene: 7. The CDR3 protein is CASSSTGGNYNEQFF. The DNA for the CDR3 is TGTGCCAGCAGCTCGACGGGGGGGAACTACAATGAGCAGTTCTTC.

This clonotype turned up a few times. The chain couples TRBV20-1 to TRBJ2-3; 11 bases map to TRBD1. Trimming cost V 6 bases and J 5 bases; bases outside gene matches: 10. The CDR3 is made up of 15 amino acids. Germline lookup yields CDR1 DFQATT and CDR2 SNEGSKA (reference sequence). The DNA for the CDR3 is TGCAGTGCCCCCGGACAGGGGGCAGGGGGAGATACGCAGTATTTT. It translates to CSAPGQGAGGDTQYF.

This clonotype was seen only a few times. The chain carries TRBV6-6 and TRBJ2-7; the match to TRBD2 covers 7 bases. Germline V gene lookup returns CDR1 MNHNY and CDR2 SVGAGI (reference sequence). J lost 2 bases, V lost 5 bases, and 15 bases had no gene match. This CDR3 comprises 17 residues. The CDR3 protein is CASSPGRWASGPYEQYF. DNA of the CDR3: TGTGCCAGCAGTCCGGGTCGGTGGGCTAGCGGACCCTACGAGCAGTACTTC.

This clonotype has a handful of counts. The genes are TRBV29-1 and TRBJ2-6; D uncertain. The germline CDR1 and CDR2 sequences are SQVTM and ANQGSEA. The CDR3 contains 15 residues. Trimming removed 4 bases at V and 0 bases at J, with 10 bases between. CDR3 nucleotide sequence: TGCAGCGTTGTATGGGCTCTCTCTGGGGCCAACGTCCTGACTTTC. This sequence encodes CSVVWALSGANVLTF.

The V and J genes are TRBV7-9 and TRBJ2-7; 11 positions match TRBD1. Germline V gene sequence: CDR1 SEHNR, CDR2 FQNEAQ (reference sequence). CDR3 size: 16 residues. Trimming cost V 5 bases and J 3 bases; bases outside gene matches: 9. The DNA for the CDR3 is TGTGCCAGCAGCACCGACCTGGGGACAGGGGGCTACGAGCAGTACTTC. Translation: CASSTDLGTGGYEQYF.

The chain employs TRBV20-1 and TRBJ1-2; TRBD1 is a possible D gene (5 bases). Per the germline V gene, CDR1 is DFQATT and CDR2 is SNEGSKA (reference sequence). This CDR3 spans 13 amino acids. Trimming left V 2 bases short and J 4 bases short, with 11 bases between. The CDR3 sequence is CSARHRDGYGYTF. The CDR3 DNA is TGCAGTGCTAGACACCGGGACGGCTATGGCTACACCTTC.